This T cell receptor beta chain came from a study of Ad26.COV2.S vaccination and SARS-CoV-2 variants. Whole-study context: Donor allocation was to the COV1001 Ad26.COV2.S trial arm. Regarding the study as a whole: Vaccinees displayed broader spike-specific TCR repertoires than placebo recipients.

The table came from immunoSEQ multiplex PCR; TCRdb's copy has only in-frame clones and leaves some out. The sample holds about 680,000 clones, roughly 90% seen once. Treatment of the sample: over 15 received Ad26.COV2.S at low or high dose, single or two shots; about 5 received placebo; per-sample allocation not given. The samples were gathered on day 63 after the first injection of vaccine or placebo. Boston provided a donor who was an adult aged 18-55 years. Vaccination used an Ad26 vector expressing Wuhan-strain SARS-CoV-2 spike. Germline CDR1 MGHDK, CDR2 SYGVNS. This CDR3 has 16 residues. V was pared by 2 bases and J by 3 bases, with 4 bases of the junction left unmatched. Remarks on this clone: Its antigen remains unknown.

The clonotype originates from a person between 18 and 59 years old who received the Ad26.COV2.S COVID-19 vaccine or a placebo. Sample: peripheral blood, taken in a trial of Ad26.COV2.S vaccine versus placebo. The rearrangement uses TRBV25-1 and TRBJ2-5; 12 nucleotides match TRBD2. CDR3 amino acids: CASSEQLAGGEETQYF. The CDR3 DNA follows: TGTGCCAGCAGTGAACAGCTAGCGGGGGGGGAAGAGACCCAGTACTTC.